This T cell receptor (beta chain) is from a study of early T cells in non-severe SARS-CoV-2 infection. Study summary: Bulk RNA from unsorted whole blood was sequenced; chains were unpaired. Study-wide findings and caveats: VDJdb matching favored anti-spike CD8 responses, missing private and CD4 specificities.

Worth noting for this clonotype: Antigen unknown.

Per the germline V gene, CDR1 is MNHEY and CDR2 is SMNVEV (reference sequence). The CDR3 contains 14 residues. Trimming removed 5 bases from V and 0 bases from J, with 8 bases in between. Tagging with unique molecular identifiers was applied to individual cDNA molecules. One entry per CDR3 protein, called by TCRdb with MiXCR from the 5' RACE reads. The data contain over 70,000 distinct CDR3 sequences, around 13% of them seen just once; the ten biggest clones take up about 3.7%. This material consisted of whole blood, taken at baseline. The V call is TRBV27, the J call TRBJ2-1; D gene uncertain. The sequence was obtained from an adult who was a healthcare worker with PCR-confirmed SARS-CoV-2 infection or an uninfected control (not recorded which). The CDR3 sequence is CASSLLSSYNEQFF. The DNA of the CDR3 is TGTGCCAGCAGTCTATTGAGCTCCTACAATGAGCAGTTCTTC.